Listed here are 14 T cell receptor beta chains from one sample, sequenced in a study of T cell repertoires in ileal Crohn's disease. Sequenced by immunoSEQ multiplex PCR; TCRdb stores in-frame clones only, minus some. There are roughly 13,000 clones in the sample; roughly 78% occur only once, and less than 20% lies in the top ten. Input material: ileal tissue. Receptors originate from an adult with Crohn's disease.

The genes are TRBV6-5 and TRBJ1-1; 7 bases agree with TRBD1. The CDR3 runs to 13 residues. With V trimmed by 3 bases and J by 8 bases, 6 bases remained unmatched. Germline CDR1 and CDR2: MNHEY and SVGAGI. In DNA, the CDR3 is TGTGCCAGCAGTTATTTCCGACAGGGCGAAGCTTTCTTT. The encoded protein is CASSYFRQGEAFF.

Relative to its sample, this clone is medium-sized (0.01 to 0.1%). The rearrangement uses TRBV7-3 and TRBJ2-1, with 10 bases that match TRBD2. The CDR3 contains 15 residues. With 5 bases clipped from V and 9 bases from J, the junction kept 10 bases outside the gene matches. Germline CDR1 reads SGHTA; CDR2 reads FQGTGA. As DNA, the CDR3 is TGTGCCAGCAGCCAGGGAGCGGGAGGGGACGTTGAGCAGTTCTTC. This codes for CASSQGAGGDVEQFF.

The chain is built from TRBV7-9 and TRBJ1-1; TRBD1 matches 7 bases. Trimming removed 3 bases from V and 11 bases from J; junction bases left unmatched: 3. The CDR3 has 11 residues. The germline V gene has CDR1 SEHNR and CDR2 FQNEAQ (reference sequence). The CDR3 region has the DNA TGTGCCAGCAGCTTGACAGGGCCGGCTTTCTTT. This encodes CASSLTGPAFF.

The genes are TRBV19 and TRBJ2-7; weak D call: TRBD1 (6 bases). Germline CDR1 reads LNHDA; CDR2 reads SQIVND (reference sequence). The CDR3 has 12 residues. For the CDR3, the DNA is TGTGCGAGACAGGAAAAAACCTACGAGCAGTACTTC. Its translation is CARQEKTYEQYF.

The rearrangement uses TRBV7-6 and TRBJ2-5; D gene ambiguous. The V and J ends lost 5 bases and 1 base respectively, with 8 bases between them. This CDR3 has 13 amino acids. Looked up from germline, CDR1 is SGHVS and CDR2 is FNYEAQ. The CDR3 protein is CASSPQVQETQYF. Here the CDR3 DNA reads TGTGCCAGCAGCCCCCAGGTCCAAGAGACCCAGTACTTC.

This chain connects TRBV5-5 to TRBJ2-1; no firm D call. V shed 0 bases and J shed 5 bases, with 6 bases lying between them. Germline CDR1 is SGHKS and CDR2 is YYEKEE (reference sequence). The CDR3 totals 13 residues. The CDR3 DNA reads TGTGCCAGCAGCTTGGGGCCCGACAATGAGCAGTTCTTC. This gives the protein CASSLGPDNEQFF.

This chain uses TRBV7-3 with TRBJ2-3, with 9 positions matching TRBD2. V was pared by 5 bases and J by 4 bases, with 10 bases of the junction left unmatched. This CDR3 is built from 16 residues. Germline values: CDR1 SGHTA, CDR2 FQGTGA. CDR3 DNA: TGTGCCAGCAGCCGGGGACTAGCTCCTCCGGCAGATACGCAGTATTTT. This sequence encodes CASSRGLAPPADTQYF.

The V call is TRBV20-1, the J call TRBJ2-5; 7 positions match TRBD2. The CDR3 length is 11 residues. Germline V lookup: CDR1 DFQATT, CDR2 SNEGSKA (reference sequence). V trimming: 5 bases; J trimming: 5 bases; junction bases outside the gene matches: 2. Here the CDR3 reads CSAGGEETQYF. The CDR3 coding sequence is TGCAGTGCTGGGGGGGAGGAGACCCAGTACTTC.

CDR3 sequence (DNA): TGCAGCGTCAGGGACACCGCCTACGAGCAGTACTTC. Translation gives CSVRDTAYEQYF. The rearrangement uses TRBV29-1 and TRBJ2-7; possible D gene TRBD1, 6 bases. The CDR3 is 12 residues long. The germline V and J ends were trimmed by 6 bases and 2 bases, with 11 bases remaining between them. Germline CDR1 SQVTM, CDR2 ANQGSEA.

CDR3 loop: CASSSKYEQYF. The CDR3 DNA reads as TGCGCCAGCAGCAGCAAATACGAGCAGTACTTC. The V call is TRBV5-1, the J call TRBJ2-7, with D hard to call. CDR1 SGHRS and CDR2 YFSETQ come from the germline V gene. With 4 bases removed from V and 4 bases from J, the gap between germline ends came to 6 bases. The CDR3 spans 11 residues.

The rearrangement links TRBV30 to TRBJ1-1, with D unresolved. Looked up from germline, CDR1 is GTSNPN and CDR2 is SVGIG (reference sequence). Trimming shortened V by 1 base and J by 4 bases, and 16 bases separated the two germline ends. The CDR3 runs to 15 residues. The CDR3 DNA reads TGTGCCTGGAGTGCCCCCGGGTGGCGCGTCACTGAAGCTTTCTTT. Translation gives CAWSAPGWRVTEAFF.

The CDR3 DNA follows: TGCAGCGTTAGGGACAGGGAAACTAATGAAAAACTGTTTTTT. This translates into CSVRDRETNEKLFF. The chain has TRBV29-1 and TRBJ1-4, with 9 bases that match TRBD1. J was trimmed by 1 base and V by 5 bases; bases with no gene match: 2. CDR1 is SQVTM, CDR2 ANQGSEA, per germline. The CDR3 consists of 14 residues.

The rearrangement uses TRBV5-4 and TRBJ2-3, with D maybe TRBD2 (6 bases). CDR1 and CDR2 (germline): SGHNT, YYREEE (reference sequence). The CDR3 has 13 residues. The germline V and J ends were trimmed by 3 bases and 1 base, with 6 bases remaining between them. The DNA of the CDR3 is TGTGCCAGCAGCTGGGGGGGCACAGATACGCAGTATTTT. Translated: CASSWGGTDTQYF.

This chain links TRBV30 with TRBJ1-5, with D possibly matching TRBD1 (6 bases). CDR3 length: 14 residues. V shed 0 bases and J shed 4 bases, with 10 bases lying between them. Germline CDR1 and CDR2: GTSNPN and SVGIG (reference sequence). The CDR3 DNA reads TGTGCCTGGAGTGTAGGGACACCAAATCAGCCCCAGCATTTT. Translating it yields CAWSVGTPNQPQHF. Full variable domain (missing parts from reference TRBV30 and TRBJ1-5): SQTIHQWPATLVQPVGSPLSLECTVEGTSNPNLYWYRQAAGRGLQLLFYSVGIGQISSEVPQNLSASRPQDRQFILSSKKLLLSDSGFYLCAWSVGTPNQPQHFGDGTRLSIL.